The clone carrying this TCR beta chain has only one observation. Naive CD8 cells, CD45RO-negative and positively selected for CCR7, excluded terminally differentiated effector memory CD45RA+ cells. CDR1 and CDR2 from the germline V gene are SEHNR and FQNEAQ (reference sequence). The CDR3 totals 16 residues. V was clipped by 4 bases and J by 4 bases; unmatched bases: 8. The repertoire was sequenced with immunoSEQ multiplex PCR; TCRdb's copy has only in-frame clones and lacks some. Of approximately 840,000 clones listed, about 97% were seen once; the top ten hold around 0.21%. These data are taken from a study of shared clonotypes between healthy human individuals.

The specimen was naive CD8+ T cells sorted from blood. The chain uses TRBV7-9 and TRBJ2-1; 9 bases map to TRBD2. The receptor was isolated from a young man in good health. CDR3 protein: CASSYDLAGVYNEQFF. In nucleotides, the CDR3 is TGTGCCAGCAGCTACGATTTAGCGGGAGTGTACAATGAGCAGTTCTTC.